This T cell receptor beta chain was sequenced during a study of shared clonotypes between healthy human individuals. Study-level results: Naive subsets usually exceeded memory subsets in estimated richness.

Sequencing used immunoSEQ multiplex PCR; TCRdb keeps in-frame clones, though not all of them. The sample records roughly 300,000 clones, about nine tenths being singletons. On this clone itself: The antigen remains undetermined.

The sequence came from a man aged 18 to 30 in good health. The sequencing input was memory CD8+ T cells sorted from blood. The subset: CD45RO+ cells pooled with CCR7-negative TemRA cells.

CDR3 bases: TGTGCCAGCAGCTTCAACGGAGGACTAGCGGGGATATTCACAGATACGCAGTATTTT. It yields the protein CASSFNGGLAGIFTDTQYF. This chain connects TRBV7-9 to TRBJ2-3; 12 nucleotides align to TRBD2. This CDR3 has 19 amino acids. With 3 bases clipped from V and 2 bases from J, the junction kept 12 bases outside the gene matches. The germline CDR1 and CDR2 sequences are SEHNR and FQNEAQ (reference sequence). Based on the CDR3 plus reference TRBV7-9 and TRBJ2-3, the full variable domain is DTGVSQNPRHKITKRGQNVTFRCDPISEHNRLYWYRQTLGQGPEFLTYFQNEAQLEKSRLLSDRFSAERPKGSFSTLEIQRTEQGDSAMYLCASSFNGGLAGIFTDTQYFGPGTRLTVL.